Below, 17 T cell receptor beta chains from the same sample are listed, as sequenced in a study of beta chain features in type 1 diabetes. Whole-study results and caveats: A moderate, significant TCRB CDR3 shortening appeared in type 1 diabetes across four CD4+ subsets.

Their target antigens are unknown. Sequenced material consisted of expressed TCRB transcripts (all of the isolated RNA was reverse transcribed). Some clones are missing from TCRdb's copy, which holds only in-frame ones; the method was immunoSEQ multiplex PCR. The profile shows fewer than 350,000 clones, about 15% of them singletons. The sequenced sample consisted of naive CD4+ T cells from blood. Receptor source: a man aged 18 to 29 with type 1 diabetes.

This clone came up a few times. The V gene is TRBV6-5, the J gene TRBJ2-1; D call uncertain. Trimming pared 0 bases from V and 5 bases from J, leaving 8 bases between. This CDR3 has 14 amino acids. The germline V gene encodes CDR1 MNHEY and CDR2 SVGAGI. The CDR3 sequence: CASSYSSQDNEQFF. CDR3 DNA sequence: TGTGCCAGCAGTTACTCGAGTCAGGACAATGAGCAGTTCTTC.

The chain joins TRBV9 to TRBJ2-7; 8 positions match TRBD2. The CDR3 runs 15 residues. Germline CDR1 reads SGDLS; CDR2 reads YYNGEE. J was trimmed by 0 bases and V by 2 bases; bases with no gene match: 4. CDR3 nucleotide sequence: TGTGCCAGCAGCGTCGCTACTAGCGGCTCCTACGAGCAGTACTTC. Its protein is CASSVATSGSYEQYF.

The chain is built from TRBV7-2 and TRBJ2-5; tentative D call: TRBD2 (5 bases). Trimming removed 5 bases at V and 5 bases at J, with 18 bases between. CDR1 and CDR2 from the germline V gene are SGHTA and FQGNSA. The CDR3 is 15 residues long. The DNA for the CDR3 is TGTGCCAGCAGCACTAGGGCTTTTCGTTCTGAGACCCAGTACTTC. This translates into CASSTRAFRSETQYF.

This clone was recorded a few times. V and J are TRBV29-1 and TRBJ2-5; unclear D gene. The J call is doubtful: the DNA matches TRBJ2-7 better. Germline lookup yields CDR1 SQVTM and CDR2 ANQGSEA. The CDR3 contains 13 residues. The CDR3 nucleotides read TGCAGCGTTGGTTTCCGACTCTCCTACGAGCAGTACTTC. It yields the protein CSVGFRLSYEQYF.

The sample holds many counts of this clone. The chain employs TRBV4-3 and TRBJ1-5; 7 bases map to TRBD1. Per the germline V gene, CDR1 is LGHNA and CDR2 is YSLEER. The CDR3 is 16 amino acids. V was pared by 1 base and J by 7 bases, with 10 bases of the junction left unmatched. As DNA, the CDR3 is TGCGCCAGCAGCCAAGCGTTAGGGGGCCTGAGCCAGCCCCAGCATTTT. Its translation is CASSQALGGLSQPQHF.

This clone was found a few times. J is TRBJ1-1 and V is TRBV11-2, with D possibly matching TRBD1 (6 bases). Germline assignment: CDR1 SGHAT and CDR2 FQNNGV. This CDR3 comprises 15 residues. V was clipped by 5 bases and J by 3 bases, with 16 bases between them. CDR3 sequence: CASSTSTGFHTEAFF. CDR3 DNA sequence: TGTGCCAGCAGCACGTCGACAGGATTTCACACTGAAGCTTTCTTT.

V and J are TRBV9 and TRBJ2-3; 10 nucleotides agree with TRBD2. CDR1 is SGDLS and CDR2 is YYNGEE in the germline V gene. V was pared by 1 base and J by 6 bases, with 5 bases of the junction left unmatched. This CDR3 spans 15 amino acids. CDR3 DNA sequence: TGTGCCAGCAGCGTAAGGACTAGCGGTTCGGATACGCAGTATTTT. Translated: CASSVRTSGSDTQYF.

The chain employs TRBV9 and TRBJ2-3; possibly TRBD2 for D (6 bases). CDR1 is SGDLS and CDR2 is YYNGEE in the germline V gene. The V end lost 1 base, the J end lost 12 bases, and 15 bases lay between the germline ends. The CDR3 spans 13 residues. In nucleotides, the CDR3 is TGTGCCAGCAGCGTACCGCGGGACTCTAAACAGTATTTT. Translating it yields CASSVPRDSKQYF.

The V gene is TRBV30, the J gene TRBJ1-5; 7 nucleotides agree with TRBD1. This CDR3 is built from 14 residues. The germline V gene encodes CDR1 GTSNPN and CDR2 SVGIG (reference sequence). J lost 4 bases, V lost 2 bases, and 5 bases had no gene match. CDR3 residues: CAWSHLQGNQPQHF. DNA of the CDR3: TGTGCCTGGAGTCATCTACAGGGGAATCAGCCCCAGCATTTT.

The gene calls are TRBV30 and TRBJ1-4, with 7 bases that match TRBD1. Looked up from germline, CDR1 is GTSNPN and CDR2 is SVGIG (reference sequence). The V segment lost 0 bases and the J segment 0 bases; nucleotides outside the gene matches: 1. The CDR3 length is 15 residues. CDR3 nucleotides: TGTGCCTGGAGTGTGGGACAGTCAACTAATGAAAAACTGTTTTTT. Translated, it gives CAWSVGQSTNEKLFF.

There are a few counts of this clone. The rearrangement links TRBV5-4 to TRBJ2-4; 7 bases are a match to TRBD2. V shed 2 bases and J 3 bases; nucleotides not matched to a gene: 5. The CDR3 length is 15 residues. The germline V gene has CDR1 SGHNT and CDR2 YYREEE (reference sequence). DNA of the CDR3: TGTGCCAGCAGCTTTCAAACGGGAGGCAAAAACATTCAGTACTTC. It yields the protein CASSFQTGGKNIQYF.

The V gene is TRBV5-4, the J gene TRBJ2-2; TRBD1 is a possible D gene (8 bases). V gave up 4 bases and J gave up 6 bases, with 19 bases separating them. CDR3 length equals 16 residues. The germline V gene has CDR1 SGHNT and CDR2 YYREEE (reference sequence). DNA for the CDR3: TGTGCCAGCAGCCCGGGGGGCAGGGGGCAGGCCGGGGAGCTGTTTTTT. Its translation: CASSPGGRGQAGELFF.

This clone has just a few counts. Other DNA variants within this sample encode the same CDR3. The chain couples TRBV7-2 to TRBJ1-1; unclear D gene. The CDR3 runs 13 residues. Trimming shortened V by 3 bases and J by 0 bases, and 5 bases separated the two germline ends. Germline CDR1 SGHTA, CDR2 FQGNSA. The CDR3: CASSFRLNTEAFF. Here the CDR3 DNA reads TGTGCCAGCAGCTTTCGGTTGAACACTGAAGCTTTCTTT.

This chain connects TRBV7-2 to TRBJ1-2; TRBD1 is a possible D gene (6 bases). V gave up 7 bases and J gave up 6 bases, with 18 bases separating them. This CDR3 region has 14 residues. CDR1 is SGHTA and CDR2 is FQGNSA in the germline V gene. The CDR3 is CASTPTGQLDGYTF. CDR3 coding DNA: TGTGCCAGCACTCCGACAGGCCAGCTAGATGGCTACACCTTC.

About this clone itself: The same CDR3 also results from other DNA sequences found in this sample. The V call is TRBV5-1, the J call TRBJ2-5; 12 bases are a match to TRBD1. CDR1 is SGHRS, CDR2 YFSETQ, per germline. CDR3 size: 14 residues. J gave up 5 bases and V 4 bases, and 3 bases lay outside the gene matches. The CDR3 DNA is TGCGCCAGCAGCCCGGGACAGGGGGCTGAGACCCAGTACTTC. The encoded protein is CASSPGQGAETQYF.

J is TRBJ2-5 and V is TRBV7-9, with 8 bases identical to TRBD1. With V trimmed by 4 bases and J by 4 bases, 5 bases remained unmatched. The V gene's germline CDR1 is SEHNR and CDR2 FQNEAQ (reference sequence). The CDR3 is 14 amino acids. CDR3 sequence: CASSSAGGSETQYF. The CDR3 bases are TGTGCCAGCAGCTCGGCAGGGGGCTCAGAGACCCAGTACTTC.

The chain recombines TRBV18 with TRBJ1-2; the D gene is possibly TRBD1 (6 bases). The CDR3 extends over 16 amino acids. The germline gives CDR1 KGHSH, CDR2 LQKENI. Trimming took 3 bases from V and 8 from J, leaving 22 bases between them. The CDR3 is CASSPKEGHPERGYTF. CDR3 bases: TGTGCCAGCTCACCCAAAGAGGGACACCCGGAGCGGGGCTACACCTTC.